Each of the 4 T cell receptor beta chains below was sequenced from the same sample in a study of blood T cell repertoires in COVID-19. The data were produced by immunoSEQ multiplex PCR, yet TCRdb's version contains in-frame clones alone and is incomplete. This sample has about 170,000 clones, with around 91% found just once. Sequenced material: PBMCs or T cells enriched from blood (not recorded which). The receptors shown here come from a woman aged 18-29 years who had recovered from COVID-19.

Comments on this clone: Other nucleotide sequences in the sample specify the same CDR3. This chain connects TRBV5-1 to TRBJ2-7; 11 positions match TRBD1. Per germline, CDR1 SGHRS and CDR2 YFSETQ. With 0 bases clipped from V and 3 bases from J, the junction kept 2 bases outside the gene matches. This CDR3 is built from 15 residues. The CDR3 coding sequence is TGCGCCAGCAGCTTGGCGGGGACAGGGGGCTACGAGCAGTACTTC. Translation gives CASSLAGTGGYEQYF.

V usage is TRBV5-1 and J usage is TRBJ2-3, with D tentatively TRBD2 (6 bases). The CDR3 contains 15 residues. Trimming cost V 2 bases and J 0 bases, with 10 bases left between them. Germline assignment: CDR1 SGHRS and CDR2 YFSETQ. The CDR3 DNA follows: TGCGCCAGCAGCTTAGCTAGCGCTAGCACAGATACGCAGTATTTT. Translated: CASSLASASTDTQYF.

The CDR3 coding sequence is TGTGCCAGCAGTTTGACGGATCGAGGCACTGAAGCTTTCTTT. Translated, it gives CASSLTDRGTEAFF. The chain is built from TRBV28 and TRBJ1-1; D unclear. The CDR3 runs 14 residues. V was clipped by 3 bases and J by 4 bases, with 12 bases between them. CDR1 is MDHEN and CDR2 is SYDVKM in the germline V gene.

The rearrangement uses TRBV7-9 and TRBJ1-6, with D uncertain. V lost 4 bases and J 7 bases, leaving 8 bases between the germline ends. The CDR3 extends over 13 amino acids. The V gene's germline CDR1 is SEHNR and CDR2 FQNEAQ (reference sequence). This chain's CDR3 is CASSSVANSPLHF. The CDR3 DNA follows: TGTGCCAGCAGCTCCGTAGCGAATTCACCCCTCCACTTT.